These T cell receptor beta chains were read from a single sample in a study of a mutant IDH1 vaccine in newly diagnosed glioma. Generated by immunoSEQ multiplex PCR, the TCRdb table keeps only in-frame clones and is missing some. The data hold tens of thousands of clones, with roughly 79% observed a single time. The antigens of these receptors remain unknown. The sequenced sample was PBMCs, obtained from a glioma patient whose treatment included an IDH1 peptide vaccine. The receptors derive from a middle-aged man with glioma. Both conserved end residues are trimmed from each CDR3. Each record gives: V gene, J gene, CDR3 protein.

>TRBV16|TRBJ1-5
ASSRGEQPQH
>TRBV7-2|TRBJ2-1
ASSPQRSSSYNEQF
>TRBV11-2|TRBJ2-7
ASSLAHRLAGQGEQY
>TRBV2|TRBJ2-7
ASRVLAAYEQY
>TRBV9|TRBJ2-7
ASSVAKSSRDRGGEQY
>TRBV28|TRBJ2-7
ASSLQGPHSYEQY
>TRBV19|TRBJ1-1
ASSRTGNEAF
>TRBV19|TRBJ1-1
ASSVRGPTLIEAF
>TRBV30|TRBJ2-7
AWRTNGNEQY
>TRBV5-4|TRBJ2-5
ASSPGGREETQY
>TRBV30|TRBJ1-3
AWYGAGTGVRGNTIY
>TRBV25-1|TRBJ2-1
ASSEFSGRAYNEQF
>TRBV12-2|TRBJ2-7
ASRATSARTYEQY
>TRBV11-2|TRBJ2-1
ASSYRDRRGNEQF
>TRBV5-6|TRBJ2-7
ASSSTGPGFKEQY
>TRBV5-1|TRBJ2-6
ASSLVTGNGANVLT
>TRBV10-3|TRBJ1-1
AISGNRGPEAF
>TRBV5-4|TRBJ2-7
ASSTPGTIYFGEQY
>TRBV10-3|TRBJ2-7
AISPGTNSYEQY
>TRBV7-8|TRBJ1-2
ASSFKTAFYGYT
>TRBV9|TRBJ1-1
ASSATAGTEAF
>TRBV29-1|TRBJ1-5
SVSGQRSNQPQH
>TRBV19|TRBJ1-1
ASSIYGVEAF
>TRBV4-2|TRBJ2-3
ASSRTSGGGTDTQY
>TRBV10-3|TRBJ1-2
AISESSPAYGYT
>TRBV28|TRBJ2-5
ASSSPQETQY
>TRBV9|TRBJ2-1
ASSVFDYNEQF
>TRBV4-2|TRBJ2-7
ASSQEASGAYEQY
>TRBV20-1|TRBJ1-5
SARSNQPQH
>TRBV29-1|TRBJ2-1
SGLAGVREQF
>TRBV2|TRBJ2-3
ASSVRSSGTDTQY
>TRBV7-6|TRBJ2-5
ASSSNSAGAQETQY
>TRBV12-5|TRBJ2-2
ASGLGQGNTGELF
>TRBV7-9|TRBJ1-2
ASRGSGRNYGYT
>TRBV2|TRBJ2-3
ASRGPTGKADTQY
>TRBV6-1|TRBJ2-1
ASSEIGENNEQF